Listed here are 14 T cell receptor beta chains from one sample, sequenced in a study of cytomegalovirus exposure and HLA in healthy donors. The PCR made use of 60 Vbeta and 13 Jbeta primers. The data were produced by immunoSEQ multiplex PCR, yet TCRdb's version contains in-frame clones alone and is incomplete. The profile shows under 150,000 clones, approximately 61% of them singletons. The sequencing input was PBMCs. The origin of the receptors is a woman between 40 and 55 years old in good health and CMV-seronegative.

The chain carries TRBV27 and TRBJ1-1, with 8 bases fitting TRBD1. In germline, CDR1 is MNHEY, CDR2 SMNVEV (reference sequence). J gave up 0 bases and V 4 bases, and 1 base lay outside the gene matches. There are 14 residues in the CDR3. The chain's CDR3 is CASSWTGMNTEAFF. The CDR3 DNA sequence: TGTGCCAGCAGTTGGACAGGGATGAACACTGAAGCTTTCTTT.

The CDR3 region has the DNA TGTGCCAGCAGCGTCCGCGGGGGGGATGAGCAGTTCTTC. Protein sequence: CASSVRGGDEQFF. The V gene is TRBV7-2, the J gene TRBJ2-1, with 9 bases fitting TRBD2. The CDR3 consists of 13 residues. Germline loops: CDR1 SGHTA, CDR2 FQGNSA. Trimming removed 5 bases from V and 8 bases from J; junction bases left unmatched: 4. The full variable domain, completed using reference TRBV7-2 and TRBJ2-1, is GAGVSQSPSNKVTEKGKDVELRCDPISGHTALYWYRQSLGQGLEFLIYFQGNSAPDKSGLPSDRFSAERTGGSVSTLTIQRTQQEDSAVYLCASSVRGGDEQFFGPGTRLTVL.

V and J are TRBV7-9 and TRBJ2-1, with D tentatively TRBD2 (6 bases). The ends were cut back, 5 bases at V and 6 bases at J, with 17 bases in the middle. CDR1 is SEHNR and CDR2 is FQNEAQ in the germline V gene (reference sequence). This CDR3 is 15 amino acids long. The CDR3 is CASSPSGTSLNEQFF. Here the CDR3 DNA reads TGTGCCAGCAGCCCCTCAGGGACTTCTCTCAATGAGCAGTTCTTC.

The chain carries TRBV28 and TRBJ1-2; D ambiguous. V dropped 8 bases and J dropped 8 bases, with 18 bases sitting between them. Germline assignment: CDR1 MDHEN and CDR2 SYDVKM. CDR3 length: 13 residues. The CDR3 DNA follows: TGTGCCAGCGGAATCTGGGTGGGCCAGGGCTACACCTTC. Residues: CASGIWVGQGYTF.

A word on this clone: Other DNA sequences in the sample encode the same CDR3. This rearrangement joins TRBV7-9 to TRBJ1-1; 7 bases align to TRBD1. J gave up 3 bases and V 6 bases, and 13 bases lay outside the gene matches. The CDR3 extends over 16 amino acids. Germline values: CDR1 SEHNR, CDR2 FQNEAQ (reference sequence). DNA for the CDR3: TGTGCCAGCAGTTCGGGACAGCGATTGTGGGACACTGAAGCTTTCTTT. This sequence encodes CASSSGQRLWDTEAFF.

The chain links TRBV6-5 to TRBJ1-2; possible D gene TRBD1, 5 bases. This CDR3 has 12 residues. Trimming took off 6 bases at V and 8 bases at J, with 13 bases between the two ends. Germline CDR1 MNHEY, CDR2 SVGAGI. The CDR3: CASRPIGGGYTF. For the CDR3, the DNA is TGTGCCAGCAGACCGATCGGGGGGGGCTACACCTTC.

The chain carries TRBV7-3 and TRBJ2-2, with 7 bases aligning to TRBD2. CDR1 is SGHTA, CDR2 FQGTGA, per germline. The CDR3 extends over 16 amino acids. Unmatched junction bases numbered 6, after V lost 1 base and J lost 4 bases. DNA for the CDR3: TGTGCCAGCAGCTTAAATGGTGGGGGGGTCACCGGGGAGCTGTTTTTT. This codes for CASSLNGGGVTGELFF.

The chain carries TRBV4-1 and TRBJ1-6; 8 nucleotides line up with TRBD1. With 2 bases clipped from V and 10 bases from J, the junction kept 10 bases outside the gene matches. CDR1 is MGHRA and CDR2 is YSYEKL in the germline V gene. The CDR3 spans 16 residues. CDR3 protein: CASSQPRQGAGSPLHF. The CDR3 DNA reads as TGCGCCAGCAGCCAACCCCGGCAGGGGGCAGGCTCACCCCTCCACTTT.

The V gene is TRBV9, the J gene TRBJ2-1; 9 positions agree with TRBD2. This CDR3 contains 15 residues. CDR1 and CDR2 from the germline V gene are SGDLS and YYNGEE. V shed 1 base, J shed 1 base, and the junction held 0 bases outside the gene matches. The CDR3 region is CASSVLAGSYNEQFF. DNA of the CDR3: TGTGCCAGCAGCGTACTAGCGGGGTCCTACAATGAGCAGTTCTTC.

The gene calls are TRBV5-1 and TRBJ2-1; TRBD1 aligns across 11 bases. CDR1 is SGHRS and CDR2 is YFSETQ in the germline V gene. The length of the CDR3 is 14 residues. V lost 0 bases and J lost 9; bases outside the gene matches: 2. The DNA for the CDR3 is TGCGCCAGCAGCTTGGCGGGACAGGGGGGTGAGCAGTTCTTC. It specifies CASSLAGQGGEQFF.

The V call is TRBV5-1, the J call TRBJ2-5, with 7 bases fitting TRBD1. The germline CDR1 and CDR2 sequences are SGHRS and YFSETQ. V was clipped by 1 base and J by 2 bases; unmatched bases: 5. The length of the CDR3 is 15 residues. The CDR3, as DNA: TGCGCCAGCAGCTTGTGGGGACAGTCTCAAGAGACCCAGTACTTC. Encoded protein: CASSLWGQSQETQYF.

The CDR3: CASSQARERADSGANVLTF. DNA of the CDR3: TGCGCCAGCAGCCAAGCCAGGGAAAGGGCCGACTCTGGGGCCAACGTCCTGACTTTC. This sequence joins TRBV4-1 and TRBJ2-6, with a tentative D call TRBD1 (5 bases). Between the trimmed V and J ends, which lost 1 base and 0 bases, there was a span of 16 bases. Germline CDR1 and CDR2: MGHRA and YSYEKL. The CDR3 is 19 amino acids.

This sequence joins TRBV9 and TRBJ2-2; tentatively, D is TRBD1 (5 bases). V was cut by 0 bases and J by 5 bases, with 8 bases left in between. Germline values: CDR1 SGDLS, CDR2 YYNGEE. The CDR3 totals 14 residues. CDR3 sequence reads: CASSVDPGTGELFF. In DNA, the CDR3 is TGTGCCAGCAGCGTAGACCCAGGGACCGGGGAGCTGTTTTTT.

The V call is TRBV7-6, the J call TRBJ2-1; 8 nucleotides agree with TRBD1. Germline loops: CDR1 SGHVS, CDR2 FNYEAQ. J gave up 3 bases and V 5 bases, and 9 bases lay outside the gene matches. This CDR3 is 16 amino acids long. The CDR3 sequence: CASSQGRDRYYNEQFF. CDR3 bases: TGTGCCAGCAGCCAAGGACGGGACAGGTACTACAATGAGCAGTTCTTC. Looking up the rest from reference TRBV7-6 and TRBJ2-1 gives the full variable domain: GAGVSQSPRYKVTKRGQDVALRCDPISGHVSLYWYRQALGQGPEFLTYFNYEAQQDKSGLPNDRFSAERPEGSISTLTIQRTEQRDSAMYRCASSQGRDRYYNEQFFGPGTRLTVL.